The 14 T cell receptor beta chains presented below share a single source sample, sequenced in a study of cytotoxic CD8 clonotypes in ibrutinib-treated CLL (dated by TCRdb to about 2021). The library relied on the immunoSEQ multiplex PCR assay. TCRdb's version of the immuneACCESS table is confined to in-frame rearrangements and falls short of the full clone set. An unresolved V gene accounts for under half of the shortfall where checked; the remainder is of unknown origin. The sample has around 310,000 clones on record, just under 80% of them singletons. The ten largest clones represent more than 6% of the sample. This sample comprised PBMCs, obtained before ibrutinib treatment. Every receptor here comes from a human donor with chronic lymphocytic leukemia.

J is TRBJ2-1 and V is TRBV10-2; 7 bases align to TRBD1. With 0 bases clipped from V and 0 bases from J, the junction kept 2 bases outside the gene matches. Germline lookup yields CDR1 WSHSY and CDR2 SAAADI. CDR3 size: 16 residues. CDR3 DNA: TGCGCCAGCAGTGAGTCGGGACAGAGCTCCTACAATGAGCAGTTCTTC. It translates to CASSESGQSSYNEQFF.

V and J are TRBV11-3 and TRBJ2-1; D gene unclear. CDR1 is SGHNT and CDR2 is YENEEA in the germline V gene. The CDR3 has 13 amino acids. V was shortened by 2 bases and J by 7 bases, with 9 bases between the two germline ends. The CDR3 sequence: CASSLLTHNEQFF. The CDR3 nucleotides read TGTGCCAGCAGCTTACTTACTCATAATGAGCAGTTCTTC.

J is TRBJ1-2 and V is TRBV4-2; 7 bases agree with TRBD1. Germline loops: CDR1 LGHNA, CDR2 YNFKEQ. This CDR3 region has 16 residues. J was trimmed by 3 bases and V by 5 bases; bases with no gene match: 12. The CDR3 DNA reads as TGTGCCAGCAGCTCCCCCGAGGGAGGGGGCGACTATGGCTACACCTTC. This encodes CASSSPEGGGDYGYTF.

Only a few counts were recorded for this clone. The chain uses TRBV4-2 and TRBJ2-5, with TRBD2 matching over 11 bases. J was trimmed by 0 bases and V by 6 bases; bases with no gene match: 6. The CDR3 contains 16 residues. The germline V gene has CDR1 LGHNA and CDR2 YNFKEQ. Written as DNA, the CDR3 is TGTGCCAGCAGTTCCCTAGCGGGGGGAAACCAAGAGACCCAGTACTTC. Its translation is CASSSLAGGNQETQYF.

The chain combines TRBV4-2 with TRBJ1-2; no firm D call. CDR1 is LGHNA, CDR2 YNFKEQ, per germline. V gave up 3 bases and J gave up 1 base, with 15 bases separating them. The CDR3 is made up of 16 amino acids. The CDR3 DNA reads TGTGCCAGCAGCCAGCCCGATGGGCGGATTAACTATGGCTACACCTTC. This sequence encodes CASSQPDGRINYGYTF.

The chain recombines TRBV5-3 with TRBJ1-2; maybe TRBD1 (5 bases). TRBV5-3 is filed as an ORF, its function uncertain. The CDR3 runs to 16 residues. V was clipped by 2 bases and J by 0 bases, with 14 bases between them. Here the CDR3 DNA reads TGTGCCAGAAGCTTTGGGACCCTTGACCCTAACTATGGCTACACCTTC. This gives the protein CARSFGTLDPNYGYTF.

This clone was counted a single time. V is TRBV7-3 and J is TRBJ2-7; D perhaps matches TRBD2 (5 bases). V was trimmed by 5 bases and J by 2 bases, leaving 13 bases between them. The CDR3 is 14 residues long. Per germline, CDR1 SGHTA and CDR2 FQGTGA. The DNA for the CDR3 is TGTGCCAGCAGCCCAGGTCAACTAGCCTACGAGCAGTACTTC. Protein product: CASSPGQLAYEQYF.

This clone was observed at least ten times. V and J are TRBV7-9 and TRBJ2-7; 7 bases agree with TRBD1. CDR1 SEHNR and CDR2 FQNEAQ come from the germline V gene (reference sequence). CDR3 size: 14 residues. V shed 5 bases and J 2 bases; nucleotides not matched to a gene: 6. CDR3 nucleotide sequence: TGTGCCAGCAGCGTAACAGGGGTAACCTACGAGCAGTACTTC. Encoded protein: CASSVTGVTYEQYF.

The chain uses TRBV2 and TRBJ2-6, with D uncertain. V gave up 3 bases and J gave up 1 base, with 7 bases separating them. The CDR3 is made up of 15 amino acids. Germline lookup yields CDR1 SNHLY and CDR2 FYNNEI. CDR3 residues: CASSEGFSGANVLTF. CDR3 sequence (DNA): TGTGCCAGCAGTGAGGGGTTTTCTGGGGCCAACGTCCTGACTTTC.

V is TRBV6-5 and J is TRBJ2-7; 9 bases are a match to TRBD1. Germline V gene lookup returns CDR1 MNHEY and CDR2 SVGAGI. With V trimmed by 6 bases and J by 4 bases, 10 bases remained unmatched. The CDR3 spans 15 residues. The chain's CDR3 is CASSRLWTGEYEQYF. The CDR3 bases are TGTGCCAGCAGCCGTCTGTGGACAGGGGAGTACGAGCAGTACTTC.

CDR3 sequence: CASSLGAGGWITEAFF. CDR3 DNA: TGTGCCAGCAGCTTAGGAGCAGGGGGTTGGATCACTGAAGCTTTCTTT. The chain carries TRBV7-2 and TRBJ1-1; 7 nucleotides agree with TRBD1. Germline V gene lookup returns CDR1 SGHTA and CDR2 FQGNSA. This CDR3 is built from 16 residues. The V and J ends lost 1 base and 4 bases, in that order; junction bases with no gene match: 9. Variable domain in full (rest from reference TRBV7-2 and TRBJ1-1): GAGVSQSPSNKVTEKGKDVELRCDPISGHTALYWYRQSLGQGLEFLIYFQGNSAPDKSGLPSDRFSAERTGGSVSTLTIQRTQQEDSAVYLCASSLGAGGWITEAFFGQGTRLTVV.

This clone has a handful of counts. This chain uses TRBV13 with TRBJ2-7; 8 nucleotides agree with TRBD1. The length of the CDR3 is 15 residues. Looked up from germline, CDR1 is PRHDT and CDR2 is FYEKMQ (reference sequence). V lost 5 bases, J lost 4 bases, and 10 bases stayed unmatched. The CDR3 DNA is TGTGCCAGCAGCCGAGGCAGGGGGCAGCGGTACGAGCAGTACTTC. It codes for CASSRGRGQRYEQYF.

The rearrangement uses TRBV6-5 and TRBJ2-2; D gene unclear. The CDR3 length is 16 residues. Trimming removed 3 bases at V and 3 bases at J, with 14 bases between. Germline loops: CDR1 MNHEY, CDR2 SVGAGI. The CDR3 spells CASSYYERIDTGELFF. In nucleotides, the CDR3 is TGTGCCAGCAGTTATTACGAACGAATAGACACCGGGGAGCTGTTTTTT.

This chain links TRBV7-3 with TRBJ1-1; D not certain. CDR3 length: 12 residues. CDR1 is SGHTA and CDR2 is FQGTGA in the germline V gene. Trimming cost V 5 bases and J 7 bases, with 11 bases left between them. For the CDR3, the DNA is TGTGCCAGCAGCGAAACTCGGGGTGAAGCTTTCTTT. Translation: CASSETRGEAFF.